This entry lists 21 T cell receptor beta chains sequenced from one sample in a study of cytomegalovirus exposure and HLA in healthy donors. The PCR employed 60 Vbeta primers together with 13 Jbeta primers. Assay used: immunoSEQ multiplex PCR; TCRdb lists only in-frame clones, some missing. The table lists roughly 180,000 clones, about 80% of them singletons. Sequencing was performed on PBMCs. The receptors here all came from a man in his forties or fifties in good health and CMV-seronegative.

This clone was detected once. The chain joins TRBV14 to TRBJ1-1, with 8 bases matching TRBD1. CDR1 and CDR2 from the germline V gene are SGHDN and FVKESK. CDR3 length: 15 amino acids. V dropped 3 bases and J dropped 8; count of bases not matched to a gene: 11. CDR3 bases: TGTGCCAGCAGCCAGGTGGACAGGGATGCCTTCGAAGCTTTCTTT. Residues: CASSQVDRDAFEAFF. The full variable domain, in which reference TRBV14 and TRBJ1-1 provide the parts outside the CDR3, is EAGVTQFPSHSVIEKGQTVTLRCDPISGHDNLYWYRRVMGKEIKFLLHFVKESKQDESGMPNNRFLAERTGGTYSTLKVQPAELEDSGVYFCASSQVDRDAFEAFFGQGTRLTVV.

The chain has TRBV5-8 and TRBJ2-7; D remains unclear. CDR1 and CDR2 from the germline V gene are SGHTS and YDEGEE. The CDR3 contains 12 residues. V shed 1 base and J shed 6 bases, with 8 bases lying between them. The CDR3: CASSLTSVEQYF. CDR3 DNA sequence: TGTGCCAGCAGCTTGACATCCGTCGAGCAGTACTTC.

This clone was counted only a few times. The chain employs TRBV6-1 and TRBJ2-7, with 9 bases that match TRBD1. The CDR3 extends over 15 amino acids. CDR1 is MNHNS and CDR2 is SASEGT in the germline V gene. The ends lost 6 bases at V and 3 bases at J; junction bases unmatched: 9. CDR3 amino acids: CASSSSPGQGYEQYF. The CDR3 DNA follows: TGTGCCAGCAGCTCTTCTCCGGGACAGGGCTACGAGCAGTACTTC.

Worth noting for this clone: The sample has other DNA sequences that encode this CDR3 too. This CDR3 is CASSDPGESSYEQYF. The CDR3, as DNA: TGTGCCAGCAGTGACCCAGGGGAGAGCTCCTACGAGCAGTACTTC. The chain joins TRBV6-1 to TRBJ2-7; tentatively, D is TRBD1 (6 bases). Germline V gene sequence: CDR1 MNHNS, CDR2 SASEGT. The CDR3 contains 15 residues. Trimming took 3 bases from V and 0 from J, leaving 12 bases between them.

J is TRBJ2-1 and V is TRBV5-1; the D gene could be TRBD1 or TRBD2 (5 bases each). The CDR3 loop spans 14 amino acids. V dropped 4 bases and J dropped 4 bases, with 12 bases sitting between them. CDR1 SGHRS and CDR2 YFSETQ come from the germline V gene. CDR3 in amino acids: CASSLEAGYNEQFF. DNA of the CDR3: TGCGCCAGCAGCCTGGAGGCAGGGTACAATGAGCAGTTCTTC.

The rearrangement uses TRBV28 and TRBJ1-1, with TRBD1 as a possible D gene (6 bases). The V end lost 4 bases, the J end lost 0 bases, and 12 bases lay between the germline ends. This CDR3 has 15 amino acids. Germline loops: CDR1 MDHEN, CDR2 SYDVKM. The CDR3 coding sequence is TGTGCCAGCAGTTCCCCAGGGGCCCTGAACACTGAAGCTTTCTTT. Its protein product is CASSSPGALNTEAFF.

In this sample, this clone turned up a few times. This chain links TRBV19 with TRBJ1-5, with D perhaps matching TRBD1 (6 bases). The germline V gene has CDR1 LNHDA and CDR2 SQIVND (reference sequence). The CDR3 extends over 14 amino acids. V was cut by 5 bases and J by 0 bases, with 8 bases left in between. The CDR3 spells CASSGQISNQPQHF. CDR3 nucleotides: TGTGCCAGTAGTGGACAGATTAGCAATCAGCCCCAGCATTTT.

The chain links TRBV27 to TRBJ2-1; 7 bases fit TRBD1. Looked up from germline, CDR1 is MNHEY and CDR2 is SMNVEV (reference sequence). This CDR3 contains 14 residues. Unmatched junction bases numbered 3, after V lost 2 bases and J lost 5 bases. DNA for the CDR3: TGTGCCAGCAGTTTAACCAGGGGGAACAATGAGCAGTTCTTC. The encoded protein is CASSLTRGNNEQFF.

This chain links TRBV6-5 with TRBJ2-2; 11 nucleotides line up with TRBD1. V dropped 4 bases and J dropped 5; count of bases not matched to a gene: 3. The CDR3 runs 15 residues. Germline V gene lookup returns CDR1 MNHEY and CDR2 SVGAGI. The CDR3 loop is CASSSDRGQTGELFF. CDR3 nucleotide sequence: TGTGCCAGCAGTTCGGACAGGGGGCAGACCGGGGAGCTGTTTTTT.

J is TRBJ1-3 and V is TRBV7-2; D ambiguous. Trimming shortened V by 4 bases and J by 2 bases, and 6 bases separated the two germline ends. The germline V gene encodes CDR1 SGHTA and CDR2 FQGNSA. The CDR3 is made up of 13 amino acids. Here the CDR3 DNA reads TGTGCCAGCAGCTCCGAGACTGGAAACACCATATATTTT. Its protein is CASSSETGNTIYF.

The count of this clone is one. The chain employs TRBV28 and TRBJ2-7; D is unclear. The CDR3 totals 11 residues. Looked up from germline, CDR1 is MDHEN and CDR2 is SYDVKM. Trimming pared 3 bases from V and 3 bases from J, leaving 3 bases between. CDR3 protein: CASSFGYEQYF. The CDR3 DNA is TGTGCCAGCAGTTTCGGCTACGAGCAGTACTTC.

A word on this clone: Other DNA sequences in the same sample also yield this CDR3. The CDR3 protein is CASSLGGGGSYNEQFF. As DNA, the CDR3 is TGTGCCAGCAGCCTGGGGGGCGGGGGCTCCTACAATGAGCAGTTCTTC. This sequence joins TRBV5-4 and TRBJ2-1, with a tentative D call TRBD2 (7 bases). Germline V gene lookup returns CDR1 SGHNT and CDR2 YYREEE (reference sequence). This CDR3 is built from 16 residues. V lost 4 bases and J 0 bases, leaving 14 bases between the germline ends.

V and J are TRBV29-1 and TRBJ2-7; D call uncertain. Trimming stripped 7 bases from V and 9 bases from J, with 16 bases between. The CDR3 is 11 residues long. Per the germline V gene, CDR1 is SQVTM and CDR2 is ANQGSEA. The CDR3 DNA sequence: TGCAGCGCTGGGTTGGCGGAGACGCAGTACTTC. Translated: CSAGLAETQYF.

The rearrangement uses TRBV5-6 and TRBJ2-3, with 11 bases identical to TRBD2. Germline-derived CDR1 and CDR2 are SGHDT and YYEEEE. Trimming took 2 bases from V and 3 from J; bases not matched to a gene: 2. The CDR3 loop spans 15 amino acids. CDR3 region: CASSFRTSGTDTQYF. CDR3 DNA: TGTGCCAGCAGCTTCCGGACTAGCGGGACAGATACGCAGTATTTT.

The gene calls are TRBV11-3 and TRBJ2-7; 16 bases are a match to TRBD2. CDR1 SGHNT and CDR2 YENEEA come from the germline V gene. V shed 4 bases and J 6 bases; nucleotides not matched to a gene: 6. The CDR3 runs 16 residues. This chain's CDR3 is CASSSGLAGGLLEQYF. DNA for the CDR3: TGTGCCAGCAGCTCGGGACTAGCGGGGGGGCTTCTCGAGCAGTACTTC.

This clone came up a few times. This rearrangement joins TRBV15 to TRBJ2-6, with 7 bases lining up with TRBD1. With 2 bases clipped from V and 4 bases from J, the junction kept 5 bases outside the gene matches. The CDR3 runs to 16 residues. Germline V gene data show CDR1 as LNHNV and CDR2 as YYDKDF (reference sequence). The CDR3 coding sequence is TGTGCCACCAGCAGATCCAGGGGGTCCGGGGCCAACGTCCTGACTTTC. It translates to CATSRSRGSGANVLTF.

V gene TRBV5-4 combines with J gene TRBJ1-1; TRBD1 matches 7 bases. The CDR3 length is 16 residues. Germline assignment: CDR1 SGHNT and CDR2 YYREEE (reference sequence). V lost 4 bases and J lost 0; bases outside the gene matches: 9. The CDR3 DNA reads as TGTGCCAGCAGCCCTTCCCTGACAGGGCTGAACACTGAAGCTTTCTTT. This translates into CASSPSLTGLNTEAFF.

This chain joins TRBV28 and TRBJ2-1; 12 nucleotides match TRBD2. CDR1 and CDR2 (germline): MDHEN, SYDVKM. The CDR3 runs to 16 residues. Trimming removed 5 bases from V and 5 bases from J; junction bases left unmatched: 7. In DNA form, the CDR3 reads TGTGCCAGCAGTCTCCCGGGACTAGCGGGCAACAATGAGCAGTTCTTC. Protein sequence: CASSLPGLAGNNEQFF.

This chain connects TRBV2 to TRBJ1-1, with unresolved D. The CDR3 spans 12 residues. The V gene lost 6 bases and the J gene lost 4 bases, with 9 bases spanning the gap. The germline V gene has CDR1 SNHLY and CDR2 FYNNEI. This CDR3 is CASRREGTEAFF. CDR3 nucleotide sequence: TGTGCCAGCAGACGGGAGGGCACTGAAGCTTTCTTT.

The V gene is TRBV2, the J gene TRBJ2-5, with no clear D. This CDR3 region has 12 residues. The germline gives CDR1 SNHLY, CDR2 FYNNEI. V lost 2 bases to trimming and J lost 5 bases, with 6 bases between them. The CDR3 protein is CASSETRETQYF. The CDR3 region has the DNA TGTGCCAGCAGTGAAACCCGGGAGACCCAGTACTTC.

The genes are TRBV6-5 and TRBJ1-3; 10 bases fit TRBD1. The CDR3 covers 13 residues. Trimming removed 6 bases from V and 7 bases from J; junction bases left unmatched: 3. CDR1 is MNHEY, CDR2 SVGAGI, per germline. The CDR3 sequence is CASRTGQGNTIYF. DNA for the CDR3: TGTGCCAGCAGGACGGGACAGGGGAACACCATATATTTT.